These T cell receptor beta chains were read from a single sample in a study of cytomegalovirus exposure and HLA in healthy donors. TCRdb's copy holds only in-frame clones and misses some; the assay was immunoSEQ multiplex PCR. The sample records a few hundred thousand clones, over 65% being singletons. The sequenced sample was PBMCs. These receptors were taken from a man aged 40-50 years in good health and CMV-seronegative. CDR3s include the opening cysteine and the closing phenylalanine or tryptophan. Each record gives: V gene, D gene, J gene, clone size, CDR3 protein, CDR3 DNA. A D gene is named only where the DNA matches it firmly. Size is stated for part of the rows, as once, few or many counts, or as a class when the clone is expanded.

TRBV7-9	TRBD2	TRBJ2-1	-	CSSSAPGLAATNEQFF	TGTTCCAGCAGCGCGCCGGGACTAGCGGCTACCAATGAGCAGTTCTTC
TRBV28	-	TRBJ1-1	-	CASSPGYQVPMNTEAFF	TGTGCCAGCAGTCCGGGATACCAGGTTCCTATGAACACTGAAGCTTTCTTT
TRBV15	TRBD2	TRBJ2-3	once	CATSRVRGSPDTQYF	TGTGCCACCAGCAGAGTCCGCGGGAGCCCAGATACGCAGTATTTT
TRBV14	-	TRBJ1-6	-	CASSQDVRKGTYNSPLHF	TGTGCCAGCAGCCAAGATGTCAGGAAGGGGACCTATAATTCACCCCTCCACTTT
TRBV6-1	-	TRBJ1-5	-	CASSVGGRQPQHF	TGTGCCAGCAGCGTGGGAGGCAGGCAGCCCCAGCATTTT
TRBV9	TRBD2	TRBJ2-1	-	CASSVSPSGVNEQFF	TGTGCCAGCAGCGTATCCCCTAGCGGGGTCAATGAGCAGTTCTTC
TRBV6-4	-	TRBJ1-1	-	CASSPMTLQNTEAFF	TGTGCCAGCAGCCCCATGACACTTCAGAACACTGAAGCTTTCTTT
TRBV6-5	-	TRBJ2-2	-	CATRRLPNTGELFF	TGTGCCACCAGGAGGCTACCGAACACCGGGGAGCTGTTTTTT
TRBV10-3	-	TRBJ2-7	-	CAISGAQPSSYEQYF	TGTGCCATCAGTGGAGCACAGCCCTCCTCCTACGAGCAGTACTTC
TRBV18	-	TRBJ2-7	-	CASSPRLDEQYF	TGTGCCAGCTCACCACGACTAGATGAGCAGTACTTC
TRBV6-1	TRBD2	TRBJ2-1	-	CASSEISGGRPYNEQFF	TGTGCCAGCAGTGAAATTAGCGGGGGGAGGCCCTACAATGAGCAGTTCTTC
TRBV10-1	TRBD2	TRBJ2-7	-	CASSEFVSGNYEQYF	TGCGCCAGCAGTGAGTTTGTTAGCGGGAATTACGAGCAGTACTTC
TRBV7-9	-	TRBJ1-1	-	CASSPREGNTEAFF	TGTGCCAGCAGCCCCCGGGAGGGGAACACTGAAGCTTTCTTT
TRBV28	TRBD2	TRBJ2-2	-	CASSFLQGREYSGELFF	TGTGCCAGCAGTTTCCTCCAAGGGCGGGAGTATAGCGGGGAGCTGTTTTTT
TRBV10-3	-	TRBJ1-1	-	CAIKQGLMNTEAFF	TGTGCCATCAAACAGGGCCTTATGAACACTGAAGCTTTCTTT
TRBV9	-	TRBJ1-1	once	CASTPSGMNTEAFF	TGTGCCAGCACGCCTTCAGGGATGAACACTGAAGCTTTCTTT
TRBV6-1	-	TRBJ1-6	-	CASSEMEASPLHF	TGTGCCAGCAGTGAAATGGAGGCTTCACCCCTCCACTTT
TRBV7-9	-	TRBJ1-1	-	CASSLDQGNTEAFF	TGTGCCAGCAGCTTAGATCAGGGGAACACTGAAGCTTTCTTT
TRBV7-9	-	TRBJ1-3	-	CASSLAPHAGVGNTIYF	TGTGCCAGCAGCTTAGCCCCGCATGCAGGGGTGGGAAACACCATATATTTT
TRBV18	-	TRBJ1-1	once	CASLQGLSTEAFF	TGTGCCAGCCTACAGGGCCTATCGACTGAAGCTTTCTTT
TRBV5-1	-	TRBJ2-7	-	CASSFQGSSYEQYF	TGCGCCAGCAGCTTTCAGGGGAGCTCCTACGAGCAGTACTTC
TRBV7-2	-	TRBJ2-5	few	CASSSRGQRETQYF	TGTGCCAGCAGCTCTCGAGGACAGCGAGAGACCCAGTACTTC
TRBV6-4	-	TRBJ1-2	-	CASSAHPGRNYGYTF	TGTGCCAGCAGTGCCCACCCCGGGAGGAACTATGGCTACACCTTC
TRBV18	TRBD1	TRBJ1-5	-	CASSQTGGNQPQHF	TGTGCCAGCTCCCAAACAGGGGGCAATCAGCCCCAGCATTTT
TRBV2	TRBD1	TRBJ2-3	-	CASSAGTGVSTDTQYF	TGTGCCAGCAGTGCCGGGACAGGGGTTTCCACAGATACGCAGTATTTT
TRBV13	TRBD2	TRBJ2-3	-	CASRFNGGGRYTDTQYF	TGTGCCAGCAGGTTTAACGGGGGGGGAAGATACACAGATACGCAGTATTTT
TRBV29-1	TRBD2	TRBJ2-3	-	CSVGGLAGGNTDTQYF	TGCAGCGTTGGGGGACTAGCGGGGGGAAACACAGATACGCAGTATTTT